The subject of this entry is one T cell receptor beta chain. What it binds is not known. This sample was taken from a study of cytomegalovirus exposure and HLA in healthy donors. Healthy people donating bone marrow made up the donors. PCR amplification relied on 60 Vbeta primers (plus 13 Jbeta primers). Profiled with immunoSEQ multiplex PCR; TCRdb holds only in-frame clones, not every one. This sample's table reports fewer than 200,000 clones. Study results and caveats: Among TCR beta chains of equal frequency, HLA-associated ones were more clonally expanded in a later analysis. There were a few CMV-associated chains whose specificity for CMV antigens was confirmed in vitro.

The sample was PBMCs. This receptor was identified in a man in his thirties or forties in good health and CMV-seronegative.

DNA of the CDR3: TGTGCCAGCAGCTGGGGGGGGGCCGCGGGCACAGATACGCAGTATTTT. Its protein product is CASSWGGAAGTDTQYF. The chain combines TRBV5-4 with TRBJ2-3, with a possible D match to TRBD2 (7 bases). The germline gives CDR1 SGHNT, CDR2 YYREEE (reference sequence). V was clipped by 3 bases and J by 1 base, with 15 bases between them. CDR3 size: 16 residues.